Listed below are T cell receptor beta chains from one sample, sequenced in a study of blood T cell repertoires in COVID-19. Assay: immunoSEQ multiplex PCR; the TCRdb copy retains only in-frame clones and omits some. The sample has 59,000 or so clones; around four fifths are singletons. Sequenced input: peripheral blood. The receptors derive from a human donor in a cohort sampled during active COVID-19. Both conserved end residues are part of each CDR3. D genes are given only for firm matches. The size entry is marked missing in some rows and otherwise reads once, few, many or a size class.

CDR3nt	CDR3aa	abundance	j_gene	d_gene	v_gene
TGTGCCAGCAGCGGACAGATTTTGAACACTGAAGCTTTCTTT	CASSGQILNTEAFF	-	TRBJ1-1	-	TRBV14
TGTGCCAGCAGCTCGACCGTGGACATGTCCTACGAGCAGTACTTC	CASSSTVDMSYEQYF	-	TRBJ2-7	-	TRBV7-9
TGTGCCAGCAGCGCGGGACAGGGGGTCCGGTCACCCCTCCACTTT	CASSAGQGVRSPLHF	few	TRBJ1-6	TRBD1	TRBV7-8
TGTGCCAGTAGTAGCCAGGGGAACTATGGCTACACCTTC	CASSSQGNYGYTF	-	TRBJ1-2	-	TRBV19
TGTGCCAGTAGTGATTTGGTTAGCTCTGGAAACACCATATATTTT	CASSDLVSSGNTIYF	-	TRBJ1-3	-	TRBV19
TGCGCCAGCAGCTTGGGAGGGGGGAACACTGAAGCTTTCTTT	CASSLGGGNTEAFF	-	TRBJ1-1	-	TRBV5-1
TGTGCCAGCAGCTACAGGGGGCCCACTGAAGCTTTCTTT	CASSYRGPTEAFF	-	TRBJ1-1	TRBD1	TRBV5-4
TGTGCCTGGCGCGGGGGGGCCCTAGGGACGCAGTATTTT	CAWRGGALGTQYF	-	TRBJ2-3	TRBD2	TRBV30
TGTGCCAGCAGCTTAGACAGGGGAGGTAGGGAGACCCAGTACTTC	CASSLDRGGRETQYF	-	TRBJ2-5	TRBD1	TRBV2
TGTGCCAGCAGTCCAGGGGAGAGTAGTGGCTACACCTTC	CASSPGESSGYTF	-	TRBJ1-2	-	TRBV6-6
TGTGCCAGCAGCTCCGGGACAGGGTCCCACGAGCAGTACTTC	CASSSGTGSHEQYF	-	TRBJ2-7	TRBD1	TRBV7-3
TGTGCCAGCAGGAGTATCCCGGGAGGCGCTGAAGCTTTCTTT	CASRSIPGGAEAFF	-	TRBJ1-1	-	TRBV27
TGCGCCAGCAGCCAAAACTGGGTCAGGGGAAGGACTGAAGCTTTCTTT	CASSQNWVRGRTEAFF	once	TRBJ1-1	-	TRBV4-1
TGTGCCAGCAGGGGGAGCTCCTACAATGAGCAGTTCTTC	CASRGSSYNEQFF	-	TRBJ2-1	-	TRBV6-5
TGTGCCAGCACCCTAACAGGGAATAGGGGCTACACCTTC	CASTLTGNRGYTF	-	TRBJ1-2	-	TRBV7-2
TGTGCCAGCAGCTTAAGCGGGAACAATGAGCAGTTCTTC	CASSLSGNNEQFF	-	TRBJ2-1	-	TRBV7-3
TGTGCCTGGCAGCAGGGAACTACCTACGAGCAGTACTTC	CAWQQGTTYEQYF	-	TRBJ2-7	-	TRBV30
TGCGCCAGCAGCCGACAGCCACAAGAGACCCAGTACTTC	CASSRQPQETQYF	once	TRBJ2-5	-	TRBV4-1
TGTGCCAGTAGTATTGGGCCGGCCAACTATGGCTACACCTTC	CASSIGPANYGYTF	-	TRBJ1-2	-	TRBV19